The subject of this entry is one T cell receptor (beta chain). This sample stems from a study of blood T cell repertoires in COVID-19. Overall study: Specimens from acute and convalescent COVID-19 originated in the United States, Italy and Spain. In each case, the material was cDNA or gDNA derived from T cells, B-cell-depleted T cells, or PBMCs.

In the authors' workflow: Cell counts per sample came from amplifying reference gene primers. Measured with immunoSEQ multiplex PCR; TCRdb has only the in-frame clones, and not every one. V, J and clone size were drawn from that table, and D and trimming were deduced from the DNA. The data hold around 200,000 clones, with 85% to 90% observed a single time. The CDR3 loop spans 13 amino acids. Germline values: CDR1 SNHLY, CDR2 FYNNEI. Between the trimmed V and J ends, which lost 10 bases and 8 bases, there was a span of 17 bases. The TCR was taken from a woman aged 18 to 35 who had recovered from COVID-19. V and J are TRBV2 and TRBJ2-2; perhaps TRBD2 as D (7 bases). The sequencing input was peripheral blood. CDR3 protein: CATARRGRGELFF. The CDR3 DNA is TGTGCCACCGCCAGGCGGGGGCGTGGGGAGCTGTTTTTT.